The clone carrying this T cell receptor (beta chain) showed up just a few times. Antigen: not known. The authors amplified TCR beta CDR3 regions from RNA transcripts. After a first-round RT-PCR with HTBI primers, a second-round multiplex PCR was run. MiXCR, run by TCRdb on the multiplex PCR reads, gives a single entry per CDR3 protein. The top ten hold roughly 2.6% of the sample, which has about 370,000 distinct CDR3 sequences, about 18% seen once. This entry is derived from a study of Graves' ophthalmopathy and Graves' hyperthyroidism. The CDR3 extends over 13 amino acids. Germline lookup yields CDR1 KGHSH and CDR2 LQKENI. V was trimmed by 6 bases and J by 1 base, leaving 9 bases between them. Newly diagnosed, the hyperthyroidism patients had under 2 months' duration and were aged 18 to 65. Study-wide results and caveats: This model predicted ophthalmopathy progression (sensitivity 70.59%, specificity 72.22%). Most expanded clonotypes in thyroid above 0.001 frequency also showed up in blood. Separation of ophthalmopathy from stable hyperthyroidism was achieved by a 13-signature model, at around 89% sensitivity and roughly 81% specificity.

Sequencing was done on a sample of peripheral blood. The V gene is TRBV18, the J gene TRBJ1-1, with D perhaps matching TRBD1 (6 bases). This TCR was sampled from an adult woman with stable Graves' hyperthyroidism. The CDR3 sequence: CASSGQKNTEAFF. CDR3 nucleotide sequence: TGTGCCAGCTCTGGACAGAAGAACACTGAAGCTTTCTTT.